This record covers a single T cell receptor (beta chain). Only a few counts were recorded for this clone. This receptor's antigen is unknown. No much larger clone is present one base from it, and per-base qualities are unavailable. To be included, a participant needed at least one PBMC sample from before ART initiation plus at least two post-ART samples. Treatment was received in the United States of America by all participants with HIV. Before DNA extraction, cryopreserved samples of about 1-10 million PBMC were thawed and washed. At the time of the earliest PBMC sample, participants with HIV were aged between roughly 20 and 60 years. PBMC samples were contributed by each participant from 1-4 timepoints before ART initiation and 2-8 timepoints after ART initiation, with a median of 7 samples. Serial HIV viral load, CD4+ T-cell count, ART history and demographic data were obtained for every participant. A Qiagen kit on a QIAcube was used to extract genomic DNA from unsorted PBMC, with samples processed in batches of 12.

The CDR3 covers 16 residues, taking in both the cysteine and the phenylalanine. This entry keeps only the CDR3 DNA: 48 bases, framed from base 1. CDR1 and CDR2, looked up from the germline V gene, are SGDLS and YYNGEE. Deletion took 0 bases off V and 4 bases off J, with a span of 16 bases between the germline ends. The immunoSEQ hsTCRB v3.0 assay was used at survey level resolution to sequence the TRB variable region. A depth of roughly 35,000-50,000 T-cell genomes per sample was targeted for TRB sequencing. Pooled TRB libraries were sequenced on an Illumina MiSeq with a v3 150-cycle kit. In the source study's methods: Repertoire analysis was performed in R inside a reproducible Nextflow workflow that covered QC, data transformation and analysis. LymphoSeq2, an R package for exploring AIRR-Seq data, was used to implement custom analyses. Several samples that produced fewer than 5000 total TRB sequences were removed, so about 200 HIV repertoires were analyzed. Among the roughly 200 retained HIV repertoires, some 60 were collected before ART initiation and more than 120 after ART initiation. Repertoires were downsampled to 5000 TRB nucleotide sequences, with summary statistics averaged over 100 downsampling iterations. TRB sequences were retained for analysis only if CDR3 regions of at least seven amino acids were present. Diversity was measured with a Shannon entropy-derived clonality score and the Gini coefficient. In the repertoire networks, any two of the top 5000 CDR3 amino acid sequences were linked whenever the two sequences differed by an edit distance of one. Antigen specificity groups and MHC restriction were predicted for TRB CDR3 amino acid sequences with GLIPH2. CDR3 amino acid sequences were matched against VDJdb and McPAS-TCR to flag known CMV, EBV, HIV or tissue antigen associations. Pre-ART, post-ART and control groups were compared with Wilcoxon signed-rank tests and Holm-Bonferroni correction. What TCRdb holds here is the immuneACCESS table cut down to in-frame rearrangements. Part of the clones is not present; checked against another copy, under half of the missing clones reflect an unresolved V gene, and the others are unexplained. V, J and clone size are those of that table, while D and trimming were read from the DNA. The sample has fewer than 25,000 clones on record, 85% to 90% of them singletons. Clones ranked in the top ten supply roughly 7% of the sample.

These data originate in a study of long-term antiretroviral therapy in people with HIV (dated by TCRdb to about 2022). Regarding the research as a whole: The earliest samples were collected about a decade before the 2015 WHO recommendation for immediate ART, when ART was typically delayed until CD4 counts fell. Test extractions of a monoclonal T-cell line alongside a few dozen polyclonal samples showed no cross-contamination during QIAcube processing. Of the 30 participants with HIV, some 12 were female. From fewer than 35 adults with confirmed HIV infection, the cohort provided approximately 210 cryopreserved PBMC samples, gathered serially across a mean of around six years (range 1-12). This retrospective serial study examined whether starting ART and sustained HIV suppression were associated with changes in the composition and diversity of the TRB repertoire in peripheral blood.

Study-wide conclusions, independent of this receptor: The samples span the years 2004 to 2017, and the ART regimens used at that time may not be as effective as current regimens. Since PBMC availability was limited, sequencing covered only the TCR beta chain, with no alpha chain pairing. Because pre-ART samples had limited cell numbers, profiling was done on unsorted PBMC rather than on sorted CD4+ and CD8+ T cells. The repertoire was dominated across all time points by expanded TRB clones identified before ART initiation, although this dominance was seen to fluctuate and to decrease in many PLHIV after ART. No data were available on ART adherence, viral resistance or therapy changes, limiting inferences about post-ART repertoire changes. Starting ART was linked to a significant rise in TRB diversity, yet even after long-term ART the diversity remained significantly lower than in transplant donor controls. CDR3 length ranges in HIV repertoires were narrower than in controls, and network structure suggested an antigen-experienced repertoire with only a slight naive shift after ART.

The chain was built from TRBV9 and TRBJ1-2; TRBD1 could be the D gene, as 5 bases match. This clonotype was sampled from a woman aged 25 to 39 with HIV. The source material was unsorted PBMCs, sampled 1.8 years before starting antiretroviral therapy. The DNA reads as follows: TGTGCCAGCAGCGTAGCAGCGGGGCCCCTTCTCTATGGCTACACCTTC. Its product reads: CASSVAAGPLLYGYTF.